The 5 T cell receptor beta chains presented below share a single source sample, sequenced in a study of PD-1 blockade in classical Hodgkin lymphoma. Profiling relied on immunoSEQ multiplex PCR, and the TCRdb table lists in-frame clones only, not all of them. The sample lists under 20,000 clones, more than 75% seen once, with around 40% in the top ten. The sample's time point: cycle 4 day 1 (C4D1), after 6 weeks of nivolumab. Brentuximab vedotin exposure varied, and every patient relapsed after autologous stem cell transplantation. Specimen: peripheral blood mononuclear cells (PBMCs), collected before the fourth cycle of nivolumab. The receptors originated from a human donor with classical Hodgkin lymphoma.

This rearrangement joins TRBV11-3 to TRBJ1-1, with TRBD1 as a possible D gene (5 bases). The V gene's germline CDR1 is SGHNT and CDR2 YENEEA. With 0 bases removed from V and 7 bases from J, the gap between germline ends came to 12 bases. This CDR3 has 14 amino acids. In DNA form, the CDR3 reads TGTGCCAGCAGCTTAGACTTGACAGTGCTTGAAGCTTTCTTT. This translates into CASSLDLTVLEAFF. Full variable domain (outside the CDR3, taken from reference TRBV11-3 and TRBJ1-1): EAGVVQSPRYKIIEKKQPVAFWCNPISGHNTLYWYLQNLGQGPELLIRYENEEAVDDSQLPKDRFSAERLKGVDSTLKIQPAELGDSAVYLCASSLDLTVLEAFFGQGTRLTVV.

This chain connects TRBV6-1 to TRBJ2-3; 7 bases match TRBD1. Unmatched junction bases numbered 8, after V lost 8 bases and J lost 3 bases. CDR3 length equals 14 residues. Germline loops: CDR1 MNHNS, CDR2 SASEGT. CDR3 protein: CASLKQGMTDTQYF. The DNA of the CDR3 is TGTGCCAGCCTAAAACAGGGGATGACAGATACGCAGTATTTT.

This clone was observed a handful of times. The same CDR3 arises from other DNA sequences in this sample as well. The rearrangement links TRBV6-1 to TRBJ1-4; TRBD1 agrees at 7 bases. CDR3 length: 12 residues. V trimming: 8 bases; J trimming: 7 bases; junction bases outside the gene matches: 4. Germline CDR1 MNHNS, CDR2 SASEGT. The CDR3: CASDREGEKLFF. The CDR3 DNA follows: TGTGCCAGCGACAGGGAGGGTGAAAAACTGTTTTTT.

V and J are TRBV30 and TRBJ1-2; possible D gene TRBD1, 6 bases. The germline V gene encodes CDR1 GTSNPN and CDR2 SVGIG (reference sequence). This CDR3 region has 14 residues. Trimming cost V 2 bases and J 8 bases, with 18 bases left between them. CDR3 coding DNA: TGTGCCTGGAGTCCGACAGGTCTCTCTCTGGGCTACACCTTC. This sequence encodes CAWSPTGLSLGYTF.

The genes are TRBV27 and TRBJ2-1; the D is unclear. Germline-derived CDR1 and CDR2 are MNHEY and SMNVEV (reference sequence). Trimming took 3 bases from V and 13 from J, leaving 13 bases between them. CDR3 length: 12 amino acids. The CDR3 DNA reads as TGTGCCAGCAGTTTTTCATCTGCAGTCCAGTTCTTC. Protein product: CASSFSSAVQFF.